The count of the clone carrying this T cell receptor (beta chain) is one. Authors' data handling: Reference gene primer amplification gave nucleated cell count estimates. Assay used: immunoSEQ multiplex PCR; TCRdb lists only in-frame clones, some missing. The D gene and trimming were derived from the DNA, and the V and J assignments and clone size from that table. The data show roughly 320,000 clones, with more than 85% seen just once and about 4% held by the top ten. This entry belongs to a study of blood T cell repertoires in COVID-19. As for the study in general: Samples of COVID-19 (acute and convalescent) were obtained from the United States, Italy and Spain. Nucleic acid was either cDNA or gDNA, and it came from T cells, B-cell-depleted T cells, or PBMCs.

CDR1 is LNHDA, CDR2 SQIVND, per germline (reference sequence). This CDR3 has 14 amino acids. Trimming took 3 bases from V and 2 from J; bases not matched to a gene: 3. Sequencing used PBMCs or T cells enriched from blood (not recorded which). The chain recombines TRBV19 with TRBJ2-7, with 8 bases fitting TRBD1. This clonotype was obtained from a woman aged 30 to 39 who had been exposed to COVID-19. The CDR3 DNA follows: TGTGCCAGTAGTATGGGGGACAGGACCTACGAGCAGTACTTC. Translating gives CASSMGDRTYEQYF.